What follows describes a single T cell receptor beta chain. This entry belongs to a study of blood T cell repertoires in COVID-19. Overall study: Some COVID-19 samples were acute and others convalescent; all came from the United States, Italy and Spain. T cells, B-cell-depleted T cells, or PBMCs provided the cDNA or gDNA that served as material.

Per the authors' pipeline: Quantification of nucleated cells was approximated via reference gene primer amplification. Generated by immunoSEQ multiplex PCR, the TCRdb table keeps only in-frame clones and is missing some. V and J calls and clone size are those listed in that table; D and trimming were worked out from the DNA. This sample has about 65,000 clones, with over 80% found just once. The sample consisted of peripheral blood. The sequence was collected from a human donor in a cohort sampled during active COVID-19.

The CDR3 loop reads CASSESRQHYNSPLHF. In DNA form, the CDR3 reads TGTGCCAGCAGTGAATCGAGGCAGCATTATAATTCACCCCTCCACTTT. V is TRBV2 and J is TRBJ1-6; unclear D gene. Trimming stripped 2 bases from V and 4 bases from J, with 12 bases between. This CDR3 has 16 residues. Per germline, CDR1 SNHLY and CDR2 FYNNEI. The full variable domain, its missing parts supplied by reference TRBV2 and TRBJ1-6, is EPEVTQTPSHQVTQMGQEVILRCVPISNHLYFYWYRQILGQKVEFLVSFYNNEISEKSEIFDDQFSVERPDGSNFTLKIRSTKLEDSAMYFCASSESRQHYNSPLHFGNGTRLTVT.